These 28 T cell receptor beta chains originate from one sample sequenced in a study of identical twins (dated by TCRdb to 2016 to 2018). Libraries were constructed by 5' RACE. The sequencing machine was an Illumina HiSeq 2000. TCRdb reran the public reads through fastp at Q25 and MiXCR, keeping productive beta chains. When rows share a CDR3 protein, they turn into one entry using the most common DNA and genes. Across this sample there are some 1,600,000 distinct CDR3 sequences, with about 32% seen only once. The top ten constitute about 0.27% of the sample. The sample comprised cord blood. These TCRs come from a newborn girl in good health.

With respect to this clonotype: A much larger clone lies a single base off, so this may be a read error. V usage is TRBV4-2 and J usage is TRBJ1-4; D not resolved. The V gene's germline CDR1 is LGHNA and CDR2 YNFKEQ. CDR3 length equals 12 residues. The V and J ends lost 1 base and 8 bases respectively, with 5 bases between them. CDR3 sequence reads: CASSQAREKLFF. In DNA form, the CDR3 reads TGTGCCAGCAGCCAAGCAAGGGAAAAACTGTTTTTT.

The chain recombines TRBV7-8 with TRBJ2-7, with D perhaps matching TRBD1 (5 bases). The V gene lost 2 bases and the J gene lost 2 bases, with 13 bases spanning the gap. Germline V gene lookup returns CDR1 SGHVS and CDR2 FQNEAQ. The CDR3 length is 15 residues. The CDR3 DNA follows: TGTGCCAGCAGCTTACCTCAGGGTCCGACCTACGAGCAGTACTTC. Residues: CASSLPQGPTYEQYF.

In its sample, this clonotype was seen a few times. The V gene is TRBV2, the J gene TRBJ2-3; TRBD2 matches at 7 bases. CDR3 size: 14 residues. J lost 5 bases, V lost 2 bases, and 4 bases had no gene match. Looked up from germline, CDR1 is SNHLY and CDR2 is FYNNEI. The CDR3 here is CASSEWGGKDTQYF. The CDR3 region has the DNA TGTGCCAGCAGTGAATGGGGGGGTAAAGATACGCAGTATTTT. Drawing the rest from reference TRBV2 and TRBJ2-3, the complete variable domain is EPEVTQTPSHQVTQMGQEVILRCVPISNHLYFYWYRQILGQKVEFLVSFYNNEISEKSEIFDDQFSVERPDGSNFTLKIRSTKLEDSAMYFCASSEWGGKDTQYFGPGTRLTVL.

J is TRBJ1-1 and V is TRBV6-1; D unclear. This CDR3 has 14 residues. Germline assignment: CDR1 MNHNS and CDR2 SASEGT. V lost 3 bases to trimming and J lost 4 bases, with 12 bases between them. Here the CDR3 DNA reads TGTGCCAGCAGTGAGCAGTCGGGGAGCACTGAAGCTTTCTTT. Its translation is CASSEQSGSTEAFF.

This clonotype was observed a handful of times. The chain joins TRBV11-2 to TRBJ2-2, with TRBD1 identical over 8 bases. From germline, CDR1 is SGHAT and CDR2 FQNNGV. The CDR3 covers 15 residues. Trimming took 3 bases from V and 4 from J; bases not matched to a gene: 4. The CDR3 DNA follows: TGTGCCAGCAGCTTTGGGACAGGATCCACCGGGGAGCTGTTTTTT. Amino acid sequence: CASSFGTGSTGELFF.

The chain employs TRBV29-1 and TRBJ1-1; no reliable D call. Germline V CDR1 and CDR2: SQVTM, ANQGSEA. The CDR3 covers 13 residues. V lost 6 bases and J 0 bases, leaving 11 bases between the germline ends. CDR3 residues: CSVIREMNTEAFF. The CDR3 DNA is TGCAGCGTAATCCGGGAAATGAACACTGAAGCTTTCTTT.

The V call is TRBV3-1, the J call TRBJ2-4, with D perhaps TRBD1 (6 bases). Germline V CDR1 and CDR2: LGHDT, YNNKEL (reference sequence). The CDR3 extends over 14 amino acids. V lost 3 bases and J lost 3, with 9 bases in between. Here the CDR3 DNA reads TGTGCCAGCAGCCAGCCAGGGGACAAAAACATTCAGTACTTC. It specifies CASSQPGDKNIQYF.

This clonotype appeared a few times. The rearrangement uses TRBV20-1 and TRBJ2-1, with D possibly matching TRBD2 (5 bases). The length of the CDR3 is 12 residues. Trimming stripped 2 bases from V and 10 bases from J, with 12 bases between. The germline CDR1 and CDR2 sequences are DFQATT and SNEGSKA (reference sequence). CDR3 region: CSARSLAQEQFF. Written as DNA, the CDR3 is TGCAGTGCTAGATCCCTAGCCCAAGAGCAGTTCTTC.

There are a few counts of this clonotype. This rearrangement joins TRBV30 to TRBJ1-1; the D gene is possibly TRBD1 (6 bases). V dropped 7 bases and J dropped 11 bases, with 14 bases sitting between them. The CDR3 loop spans 10 amino acids. CDR1 and CDR2 from the germline V gene are GTSNPN and SVGIG (reference sequence). The CDR3 coding sequence is TGTGCCTCCTACAGGGTTGGGGCTTTCTTT. Amino acids: CASYRVGAFF. Supplemented by reference TRBV30 and TRBJ1-1, the full variable domain reads SQTIHQWPATLVQPVGSPLSLECTVEGTSNPNLYWYRQAAGRGLQLLFYSVGIGQISSEVPQNLSASRPQDRQFILSSKKLLLSDSGFYLCASYRVGAFFGQGTRLTVV.

In this sample, this clonotype turned up a few times. The J gene is TRBJ2-7, the V gene TRBV2; 8 bases are shared with TRBD1. The CDR3 contains 14 residues. CDR1 and CDR2 from the germline V gene are SNHLY and FYNNEI. Germline trimming cut 6 bases from V and 0 bases from J; bases unmatched to any gene: 4. Here the CDR3 reads CASRQQGGSYEQYF. In nucleotides, the CDR3 is TGTGCCAGCAGACAACAGGGGGGCTCCTACGAGCAGTACTTC.

The rearrangement uses TRBV20-1 and TRBJ1-2; a possible D gene is TRBD1 (5 bases). CDR3 size: 14 residues. The V and J ends lost 0 bases and 4 bases respectively, with 12 bases between them. Per the germline V gene, CDR1 is DFQATT and CDR2 is SNEGSKA (reference sequence). For the CDR3, the DNA is TGCAGTGCTAGAGATGGCAGGGTGGGCTATGGCTACACCTTC. It translates to CSARDGRVGYGYTF.

This clonotype has more than one count but fewer than ten. V and J are TRBV28 and TRBJ2-7; no reliable D call. The CDR3 runs to 15 residues. Trimming removed 6 bases at V and 0 bases at J, with 15 bases between. Germline-derived CDR1 and CDR2 are MDHEN and SYDVKM. The CDR3: CASSLPRTVSYEQYF. CDR3 in DNA: TGTGCCAGCAGCCTTCCCCGGACGGTCTCCTACGAGCAGTACTTC.

This clonotype came up once. The chain uses TRBV24-1 and TRBJ2-2; 7 nucleotides line up with TRBD1. CDR1 is KGHDR and CDR2 is SFDVKD in the germline V gene. J gave up 2 bases and V 9 bases, and 8 bases lay outside the gene matches. The CDR3 totals 15 residues. CDR3 region: CATATGTANTGELFF. CDR3 bases: TGTGCCACCGCCACCGGGACAGCAAACACCGGGGAGCTGTTTTTT.

The chain combines TRBV6-1 with TRBJ2-3; D may match TRBD1 or TRBD2 (5 bases each). Germline V gives CDR1 MNHNS, CDR2 SASEGT. There are 14 residues in the CDR3. The V gene lost 6 bases and the J gene lost 3 bases, with 13 bases spanning the gap. The CDR3 sequence is CASRANGATDTQYF. The CDR3 nucleotides read TGTGCCAGCAGAGCAAACGGGGCGACAGATACGCAGTATTTT.

This clonotype was seen at least ten times. The chain is built from TRBV10-3 and TRBJ2-1; 13 bases align to TRBD2. The CDR3 contains 15 residues. Germline V gene lookup returns CDR1 ENHRY and CDR2 SYGVKD. The V and J ends lost 4 bases and 4 bases, in that order; junction bases with no gene match: 1. The CDR3 is CAISGTSGRYNEQFF. The CDR3 coding sequence is TGTGCCATCAGTGGGACTAGCGGGAGATACAATGAGCAGTTCTTC.

This chain uses TRBV5-1 with TRBJ2-1; 11 bases align to TRBD2. J was trimmed by 5 bases and V by 1 base; bases with no gene match: 8. The germline gives CDR1 SGHRS, CDR2 YFSETQ. The CDR3 totals 17 residues. CDR3 sequence (DNA): TGCGCCAGCAGCTTGAGGGCTAGCGGGGGGACCAACAATGAGCAGTTCTTC. It codes for CASSLRASGGTNNEQFF.

As to this clonotype: Compared with germline, one end of the junction differs, possibly owing to a read error. This chain uses TRBV15 with TRBJ2-5; D is undetermined. This CDR3 has 13 amino acids. The germline V gene encodes CDR1 LNHNV and CDR2 YYDKDF (reference sequence). CDR3 protein: CVTSVLVYNEQYF. The CDR3 DNA follows: TGTGTCACCAGCGTTCTAGTCTACAATGAGCAGTACTTC.

A word on this clonotype: An end of the junction does not agree with germline; a read error may underlie this. The chain combines TRBV7-7 with TRBJ2-1, with 8 bases that match TRBD2. CDR1 SSHAT and CDR2 FNYEAQ come from the germline V gene (reference sequence). This CDR3 contains 16 residues. The CDR3 here is CASSLGTSGLNNEQFF. The CDR3 bases are TGTGCTAGCAGCTTGGGTACTAGCGGTTTGAACAATGAGCAGTTCTTC.

The chain couples TRBV19 to TRBJ2-7; 11 nucleotides line up with TRBD2. The CDR3 spans 16 residues. CDR1 LNHDA and CDR2 SQIVND come from the germline V gene (reference sequence). V shed 4 bases and J 0 bases; nucleotides not matched to a gene: 5. CDR3 sequence (DNA): TGTGCCAGTAGTAGTCCTAGCGGGAGGAACTCCTACGAGCAGTACTTC. Its protein is CASSSPSGRNSYEQYF.

This clonotype was counted between two and nine times. The chain employs TRBV28 and TRBJ1-5; D not resolved. This CDR3 comprises 16 residues. Deletions cut 6 bases from V and 3 bases from J, with 18 bases between. CDR1 and CDR2 from the germline V gene are MDHEN and SYDVKM. CDR3: CASRVRTANYNQPQHF. The CDR3 DNA reads TGTGCCAGCAGGGTTAGGACGGCCAATTACAATCAGCCCCAGCATTTT.

This clonotype has only a few counts. Compared with germline, one end of the junction differs, possibly owing to a read error. The chain combines TRBV18 with TRBJ1-1; maybe TRBD1 (5 bases). This CDR3 spans 14 amino acids. The germline V gene has CDR1 KGHSH and CDR2 LQKENI. In DNA, the CDR3 is TGCGCCAGCAGCCCCGCAGGGATGAACACTGAAGCTTTCTTT. Amino acids: CASSPAGMNTEAFF.

In its sample, this clonotype was seen a few times. V and J are TRBV13 and TRBJ2-7; perhaps TRBD2 as D (5 bases). Trimming took 5 bases from V and 7 from J, leaving 18 bases between them. The CDR3 extends over 14 amino acids. Germline V gene data show CDR1 as PRHDT and CDR2 as FYEKMQ (reference sequence). CDR3 amino acids: CASSEDSYDNEQYF. The CDR3 DNA reads TGTGCCAGCAGCGAGGACTCTTACGACAATGAGCAGTACTTC.

In its sample, this clonotype was seen a few times. The rearrangement joins TRBV7-9 to TRBJ2-5; no clear D. Matching the DNA end better, TRBJ2-7 makes the J call doubtful. In germline, CDR1 is SEHNR, CDR2 FQNEAQ (reference sequence). The CDR3 is 12 residues long. This CDR3 is CASSYDLVEQYF. In nucleotides, the CDR3 is TGTGCCAGCAGCTACGACCTTGTCGAGCAGTACTTC.

This clonotype was seen at least ten times. CDR3 in amino acids: CASSYDRYEQYF. The CDR3 DNA reads as TGTGCCAGCAGTTACGACAGGTACGAGCAGTACTTC. The chain couples TRBV6-6 to TRBJ2-7; tentatively, D is TRBD1 (6 bases). The CDR3 covers 12 residues. The germline V gene encodes CDR1 MNHNY and CDR2 SVGAGI (reference sequence). V was trimmed by 2 bases and J by 4 bases, leaving 6 bases between them.

This clonotype was detected a few times. The gene calls are TRBV4-2 and TRBJ2-5; D is undetermined. CDR3 length equals 15 residues. The germline CDR1 and CDR2 sequences are LGHNA and YNFKEQ. V shed 0 bases and J shed 11 bases, with 19 bases lying between them. CDR3 DNA: TGTGCCAGCAGCCAAGAGTTCCGGGCAACGAATGAGCAGTACTTC. Amino acids: CASSQEFRATNEQYF.

This chain links TRBV29-1 with TRBJ1-3; TRBD1 matches at 7 bases. After removal of 3 bases from V and 1 base from J, the junction contained 3 bases not matched to a gene. Germline CDR1 is SQVTM and CDR2 is ANQGSEA. The CDR3 runs 14 residues. The CDR3 bases are TGCAGCGTTGAGCCAGGGGGATCTGGAAACACCATATATTTT. Its protein product is CSVEPGGSGNTIYF.

In its sample, this clonotype was seen a few times. This sequence joins TRBV7-6 and TRBJ2-7; the match to TRBD2 covers 16 bases. The junction had 3 bases not matched to a gene; V was cut back by 3 bases and J by 7 bases. The length of the CDR3 is 15 residues. Germline-derived CDR1 and CDR2 are SGHVS and FNYEAQ. CDR3 DNA sequence: TGTGCCAGCAGCTTGGCGGGACTAGCGGGAGGGGAGCAGTACTTC. Its translation: CASSLAGLAGGEQYF.

This clonotype was observed a few times. The chain carries TRBV3-1 and TRBJ2-4; TRBD1 or TRBD2 may be the D gene (6 bases each). There are 19 residues in the CDR3. CDR1 LGHDT and CDR2 YNNKEL come from the germline V gene (reference sequence). V was cut by 0 bases and J by 0 bases, with 18 bases left in between. Here the CDR3 DNA reads TGTGCCAGCAGCCAAGATCAAGGACAGCGGGTCCTAGCCAAAAACATTCAGTACTTC. The encoded protein is CASSQDQGQRVLAKNIQYF.